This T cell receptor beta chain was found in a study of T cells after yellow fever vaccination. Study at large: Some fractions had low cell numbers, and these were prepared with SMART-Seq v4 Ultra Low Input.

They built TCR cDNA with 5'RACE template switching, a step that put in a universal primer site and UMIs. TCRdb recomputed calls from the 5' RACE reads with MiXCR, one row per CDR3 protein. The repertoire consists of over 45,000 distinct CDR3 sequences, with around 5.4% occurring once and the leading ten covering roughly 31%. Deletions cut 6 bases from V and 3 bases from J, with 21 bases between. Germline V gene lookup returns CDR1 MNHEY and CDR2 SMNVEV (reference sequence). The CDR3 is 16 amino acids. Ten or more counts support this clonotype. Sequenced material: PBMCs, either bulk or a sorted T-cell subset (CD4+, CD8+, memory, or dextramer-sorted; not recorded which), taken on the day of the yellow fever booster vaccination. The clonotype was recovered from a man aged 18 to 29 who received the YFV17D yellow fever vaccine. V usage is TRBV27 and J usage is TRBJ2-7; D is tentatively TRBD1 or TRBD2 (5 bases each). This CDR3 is CASSPRGLGTLYEQYV. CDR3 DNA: TGTGCCAGCAGCCCGAGGGGCTTAGGGACCCTCTACGAGCAGTACGTC.